These T cell receptor beta chains were read from a single sample in a study of control samples from healthy donors and cancer patients. Assay: immunoSEQ multiplex PCR; the TCRdb copy retains only in-frame clones and omits some. The sample has roughly 90,000 clones; 85% to 95% are singletons. Sequencing was done on a sample of blood. These receptors were collected from a woman under 40 in good health. Both conserved end residues are part of each CDR3. Fields, in order: D gene, V gene, clone size, J gene, CDR3 DNA, CDR3 protein. The D gene is left open where the match is weak. Some rows have no size entry. The others give once, few or many, or a class for an expanded clone.

.	TRBV2	.	TRBJ1-2	TGTGCCTCGGGGTGGAGGACCTATGGCTACACCTTC	CASGWRTYGYTF
TRBD1	TRBV5-1	.	TRBJ1-1	TGCGCCAGCAGCTTGGCGGGACAGCTAGAAGCTTTCTTT	CASSLAGQLEAFF
.	TRBV6-5	.	TRBJ2-1	TGTGCCAGCGGGACATCCTCCTACAATGAGCAGTTCTTC	CASGTSSYNEQFF
.	TRBV18	.	TRBJ2-2	TGTGCCAGCTCACCATCGGAGGGGTTAGCCGGGGAGCTGTTTTTT	CASSPSEGLAGELFF
.	TRBV15	once	TRBJ1-4	TGTGCCACCAGCGGGGGGGCAGGGAATGAAAAACTGTTTTTT	CATSGGAGNEKLFF
.	TRBV5-6	.	TRBJ2-5	TGTGCCAGCACCCTGGGGATCCAAGAGACCCAGTACTTC	CASTLGIQETQYF
.	TRBV7-9	.	TRBJ1-4	TGTGCCAGCAGCTTAGATCTAGGGGAGGAAAAACTGTTTTTT	CASSLDLGEEKLFF
.	TRBV3-1/TRBV3-2	few	TRBJ1-4	TGTGCCAGCAGCCAAGTTGGGGAAAGCGGGGGTAATGAAAAACTGTTTTTT	CASSQVGESGGNEKLFF
.	TRBV5-5	.	TRBJ2-2	TGTGCCAGCAGCTTCTACCTGAAGGGAGGCACCGGGGAGCTGTTTTTT	CASSFYLKGGTGELFF
TRBD2	TRBV29-1	.	TRBJ2-5	TGCAGCGTTGAAGAAATACTAGCGGACGAGACCCAGTACTTC	CSVEEILADETQYF
TRBD1	TRBV5-5	few	TRBJ1-2	TGTGCCAGCAGCTCGCTACCAGGGGGCGCGTCCTATGGCTACACCTTC	CASSSLPGGASYGYTF
.	TRBV19	.	TRBJ2-7	TGTGCCAGTAGTGCACATCCAGGGAGTTCGTACGAGCAGTACTTC	CASSAHPGSSYEQYF
.	TRBV11-2	.	TRBJ2-1	TGTGCCAGCAGCTTCCGGGACACTAACAATGAGCAGTTCTTC	CASSFRDTNNEQFF
TRBD1	TRBV10-3	.	TRBJ1-2	TGTGCCATCAGTGGCTTAACAGGGGGCGAAGCCTACTATGGCTACACCTTC	CAISGLTGGEAYYGYTF
TRBD1	TRBV19	.	TRBJ1-2	TGTGCCAGTAGTATAGATGCCGGGACAGGGAACCTCTATGGCTACACCTTC	CASSIDAGTGNLYGYTF
TRBD1	TRBV7-8	.	TRBJ1-2	TGTGCCAGCAGCCTCTGGACAGGGAAAAAGGACTATGGCTACACCTTC	CASSLWTGKKDYGYTF
TRBD2	TRBV7-9	once	TRBJ2-5	TGTGCCAGCAGCTTTGGACTAGCAGAGACCCAGTACTTC	CASSFGLAETQYF
.	TRBV9	.	TRBJ2-7	TGTGCCAGCAGCGTATTACCAGGCGCCTCCTACGAGCAGTACTTC	CASSVLPGASYEQYF
.	TRBV7-7	.	TRBJ2-3	TGTGCTAGCAGCTACGGTAGTAGCACAGATACGCAGTATTTT	CASSYGSSTDTQYF
TRBD1	TRBV27	.	TRBJ1-1	TGTGCCAGCGGGGCACAGGGGGCGGTCACTGAAGCTTTCTTT	CASGAQGAVTEAFF
.	TRBV27	.	TRBJ2-3	TGTGCCAGCAGAGGTACAGGGAACGGGGTCACAGATACGCAGTATTTT	CASRGTGNGVTDTQYF
.	TRBV24-1	.	TRBJ2-2	TGTGCCACCAGTGATCCGACTGCTAACACCGGGGAGCTGTTTTTT	CATSDPTANTGELFF
.	TRBV7-9	.	TRBJ2-5	TGTGCCAGCGGCGAACGGGGCGGGGACGGGACCCAGTACTTC	CASGERGGDGTQYF
.	TRBV18	.	TRBJ1-1	TGTGCCAGCTCACCACAGGGACAGAACACTGAAGCTTTCTTT	CASSPQGQNTEAFF
.	TRBV2	.	TRBJ2-1	TGTGCCAGCAGAGTGTCTAGTTTCAATGAGCAGTTCTTC	CASRVSSFNEQFF
TRBD2	TRBV13	once	TRBJ2-1	TGTGCCAGCAGCCCAAGACTAGCGGGAGAACATGAGCAGTTCTTC	CASSPRLAGEHEQFF
.	TRBV6-1	.	TRBJ2-3	TGTGCCAGCAGTGAAGCGTCAGATACGCAGTATTTT	CASSEASDTQYF
.	TRBV4-2	few	TRBJ1-5	TGTGCCAGCAGCCAAGATCATTCGGGGGGGGGTCAGCCCCAGCATTTT	CASSQDHSGGGQPQHF
.	TRBV24-1	.	TRBJ2-3	TGTGCCACCAGTGATTTATGGTGGGATACGCAGTATTTT	CATSDLWWDTQYF
.	TRBV19	.	TRBJ2-2	TGTGCCAGTAGTATGTATCGCACGAAGAACACCGGGGAGCTGTTTTTT	CASSMYRTKNTGELFF
.	TRBV19	.	TRBJ2-5	TGTGCCAGTAGTAGAACTCAAGAGACCCAGTACTTC	CASSRTQETQYF
.	TRBV6-6	.	TRBJ1-6	TGTGCCAGCAGCCCCGGGATTTCTGGTTCACCCCTCCACTTT	CASSPGISGSPLHF
TRBD1	TRBV12-5	once	TRBJ1-1	TGTGCTAGTGCACTTTTCACAGGGGTCACTGAAGCTTTCTTT	CASALFTGVTEAFF
.	TRBV4-2	.	TRBJ1-2	TGTGCCAGCAGCCAGGAAACTCAGATCTCTAACTATGGCTACACCTTC	CASSQETQISNYGYTF
.	TRBV6-8	.	TRBJ1-6	TGTGCCAGCAGTTACATCAGGGGACCTAGGGATCCCTATAATTCACCCCTCCACTTT	CASSYIRGPRDPYNSPLHF
.	TRBV11-2	once	TRBJ2-7	TGTGCCAGCAGCTTAGATTCGTCGGGGACCCGCAACCACGAGCAGTACTTC	CASSLDSSGTRNHEQYF
.	TRBV30	.	TRBJ2-7	TGTGCCTGGAGTGACTTGTTTGACGAGCAGTACTTC	CAWSDLFDEQYF
TRBD2	TRBV30	.	TRBJ2-5	TGTGCCTGGAGTGGGTCAGCGGGGGGGTCAGAGACCCAGTACTTC	CAWSGSAGGSETQYF
TRBD1	TRBV16	.	TRBJ1-2	TGTGCCAGCAGCCAATCGGAACAGGGGAGCTATGGCTACACCTTC	CASSQSEQGSYGYTF
.	TRBV14	.	TRBJ2-7	TGTGCCAGCAGCCAATCCGGGATGACGACGCAGTACTTC	CASSQSGMTTQYF
.	TRBV4-1	.	TRBJ1-1	TGCGCCAGCAGCCAAGAGGGATTCTCGGGAGGTGAAGCTTTCTTT	CASSQEGFSGGEAFF